The 18 T cell receptor beta chains below were found in one sample sequenced in a study of CD8 T cells in ankylosing spondylitis. Antigen specificity for these receptors is unknown. TCRdb re-called the 5' RACE reads through MiXCR, storing one row per CDR3 protein. The sample includes about 540,000 distinct CDR3 sequences, roughly an eighth of them seen just once. Study outcomes and limitations: Ankylosing spondylitis blood seemed to carry a telltale TCR beta motif made of seven or eight highly homologous variants.

The material sequenced was blood, either unsorted or a sorted T cell fraction (not recorded which). The origin of the receptors is a male donor with ankylosing spondylitis.

The chain couples TRBV5-1 to TRBJ2-2, with D maybe TRBD1 (6 bases). Germline values: CDR1 SGHRS, CDR2 YFSETQ. Trimming pared 0 bases from V and 5 bases from J, leaving 14 bases between. This CDR3 has 16 amino acids. The CDR3 nucleotides are TGCGCCAGCAGCTTGGACAGGGTGTTTATAACCGGGGAGCTGTTTTTT. Its translation is CASSLDRVFITGELFF. The whole variable domain, filled in from reference TRBV5-1 and TRBJ2-2, reads KAGVTQTPRYLIKTRGQQVTLSCSPISGHRSVSWYQQTPGQGLQFLFEYFSETQRNKGNFPGRFSGRQFSNSRSEMNVSTLELGDSALYLCASSLDRVFITGELFFGEGSRLTVL.

In this sample, this clonotype turned up many times. The J gene is TRBJ2-2, the V gene TRBV7-9; D not resolved. CDR1 and CDR2 from the germline V gene are SEHNR and FQNEAQ (reference sequence). V was shortened by 0 bases and J by 0 bases, with 8 bases between the two germline ends. The CDR3 length is 16 residues. The CDR3 region is CASSLAGPTNTGELFF. As DNA, the CDR3 is TGTGCCAGCAGCTTAGCAGGGCCCACGAACACCGGGGAGCTGTTTTTT.

The chain is built from TRBV7-2 and TRBJ2-1, with 13 bases identical to TRBD2. The CDR3 is 17 residues long. V shed 5 bases and J 2 bases; nucleotides not matched to a gene: 6. CDR1 and CDR2 (germline): SGHTA, FQGNSA. The CDR3 reads CASSLRTSGSPYNEQFF. CDR3 bases: TGTGCCAGCAGCCTACGGACTAGCGGGAGTCCCTACAATGAGCAGTTCTTC.

The chain joins TRBV20-1 to TRBJ2-3; a possible D gene is TRBD1 (5 bases). The V end lost 6 bases, the J end lost 3 bases, and 13 bases lay between the germline ends. Germline loops: CDR1 DFQATT, CDR2 SNEGSKA (reference sequence). CDR3 size: 13 residues. The DNA for the CDR3 is TGCAGTGCGGACCCAGCAGGGACAGATACGCAGTATTTT. This sequence encodes CSADPAGTDTQYF.

The chain recombines TRBV20-1 with TRBJ2-5; no clear D gene. This CDR3 has 14 amino acids. Germline V gives CDR1 DFQATT, CDR2 SNEGSKA (reference sequence). Trimming removed 7 bases from V and 1 base from J, with 16 bases in between. The CDR3 DNA sequence: TGCAGTGTTTCGGCCGGACGGCTCCAAGAGACCCAGTACTTC. Encoded protein: CSVSAGRLQETQYF.

This chain links TRBV4-1 with TRBJ2-1; no definite D call. The V end lost 0 bases, the J end lost 1 base, and 16 bases lay between the germline ends. There are 18 residues in the CDR3. Germline V CDR1 and CDR2: MGHRA, YSYEKL. The CDR3 DNA is TGCGCCAGCAGCCAAGACGGAAGTCATATCGAGTCCTACAATGAGCAGTTCTTC. Encoded protein: CASSQDGSHIESYNEQFF.

A few counts support this clonotype. This rearrangement joins TRBV5-1 to TRBJ2-3; D is unresolved. Trimming pared 4 bases from V and 2 bases from J, leaving 8 bases between. The CDR3 has 13 amino acids. In germline, CDR1 is SGHRS, CDR2 YFSETQ. CDR3 residues: CASSESLTDTQYF. The CDR3 nucleotides read TGCGCCAGCAGCGAATCCCTCACAGATACGCAGTATTTT.

This clonotype occurred a few times. The chain carries TRBV5-6 and TRBJ2-7; 10 positions agree with TRBD1. This CDR3 is built from 16 residues. Germline V gene data show CDR1 as SGHDT and CDR2 as YYEEEE. J was trimmed by 3 bases and V by 4 bases; bases with no gene match: 10. The CDR3 loop is CASSPGWTGGIYEQYV. Here the CDR3 DNA reads TGTGCCAGCAGCCCAGGGTGGACAGGGGGTATCTACGAGCAGTACGTC.

This sequence joins TRBV27 and TRBJ2-7; 8 bases align to TRBD2. CDR3 length: 15 residues. The germline V gene has CDR1 MNHEY and CDR2 SMNVEV (reference sequence). Trimming took 3 bases from V and 5 from J; bases not matched to a gene: 9. The CDR3 sequence is CASSFSSGSIHEQYF. CDR3 nucleotide sequence: TGTGCCAGCAGTTTTTCGAGCGGGAGTATTCACGAGCAGTACTTC.

This clonotype was seen a handful of times. This chain links TRBV24-1 with TRBJ2-2; D unresolved. The germline V gene encodes CDR1 KGHDR and CDR2 SFDVKD. V dropped 1 base and J dropped 0 bases, with 8 bases sitting between them. The CDR3 has 16 residues. CDR3: CATSDFKYANTGELFF. The CDR3 region has the DNA TGTGCCACCAGTGATTTCAAGTACGCGAACACCGGGGAGCTGTTTTTT.

This clonotype was recorded a few times. The chain has TRBV12-3 or TRBV12-4 and TRBJ2-3, with 14 positions matching TRBD2. The CDR3 spans 16 residues. J was trimmed by 2 bases and V by 5 bases; bases with no gene match: 3. CDR3 protein: CASSRTSGGSTDTQYF. The CDR3 bases are TGTGCCAGCAGTAGGACTAGCGGGGGGTCCACAGATACGCAGTATTTT.

The chain is built from TRBV5-1 and TRBJ2-3; the D gene could be TRBD1 or TRBD2 (5 bases each). CDR1 is SGHRS and CDR2 is YFSETQ in the germline V gene. CDR3 length: 14 amino acids. V lost 5 bases to trimming and J lost 0 bases, with 10 bases between them. This CDR3 is CASSGTPSTDTQYF. The CDR3 DNA sequence: TGCGCCAGCAGTGGGACCCCGAGCACAGATACGCAGTATTTT.

This clonotype was detected many times. The chain is built from TRBV12-3 or TRBV12-4 and TRBJ1-2; 8 positions agree with TRBD1. Germline trimming cut 1 base from V and 3 bases from J; bases unmatched to any gene: 4. This CDR3 has 15 amino acids. The CDR3 DNA sequence: TGTGCCAGCAGTTTAGATCCGGGACAGGACTATGGCTACACCTTC. It specifies CASSLDPGQDYGYTF.

This clonotype has only a few counts. The chain is built from TRBV24-1 and TRBJ2-2; D remains unclear. Germline V gives CDR1 KGHDR, CDR2 SFDVKD. The CDR3 runs 17 residues. V gave up 9 bases and J gave up 0 bases, with 19 bases separating them. The CDR3 bases are TGTGCCACCGGCGAATATAGGACGTATTCGAACACCGGGGAGCTGTTTTTT. Translation gives CATGEYRTYSNTGELFF.

This clonotype was detected a few times. The J gene is TRBJ2-1, the V gene TRBV20-1; D may be TRBD1 (6 bases). Trimming took 0 bases from V and 1 from J, leaving 10 bases between them. Germline values: CDR1 DFQATT, CDR2 SNEGSKA (reference sequence). The CDR3 sequence is 15 residues long. The DNA for the CDR3 is TGCAGTGCTAGAGATCTGACAGGATCCTACAATGAGCAGTTCTTC. Protein product: CSARDLTGSYNEQFF.

This clonotype was observed a handful of times. Because it lacks the conserved phenylalanine or tryptophan at the end, this CDR3 is likely a read error. This chain uses TRBV12-5 with TRBJ1-1; 7 bases align to TRBD1. Germline V gene data show CDR1 as LGHNT and CDR2 as FRNRAP. The CDR3 has 16 amino acids. V gave up 1 base and J gave up 6 bases; unmatched junction bases: 11. The CDR3 spells CASGLEMRARGAEAFS. The CDR3 DNA reads TGTGCTAGTGGTTTGGAAATGAGGGCCAGGGGGGCTGAAGCTTTCTCT.

This clonotype showed up many times. This chain joins TRBV20-1 and TRBJ1-1, with TRBD1 matching 9 bases. CDR3 length: 13 amino acids. The germline V gene encodes CDR1 DFQATT and CDR2 SNEGSKA (reference sequence). Trimming cost V 5 bases and J 3 bases; bases outside gene matches: 4. The CDR3 nucleotides read TGCAGTGCTTTAGGACAGGGGCACACTGAAGCTTTCTTT. It codes for CSALGQGHTEAFF.

This clonotype was seen a handful of times. The CDR3 bases are TGTGCCAGCAGCTTTCGTTCCCTCCGAGGGAACGAGCAGTACTTC. The encoded protein is CASSFRSLRGNEQYF. The chain combines TRBV7-9 with TRBJ2-7; weak D call: TRBD2 (5 bases). Germline-derived CDR1 and CDR2 are SEHNR and FQNEAQ (reference sequence). Trimming left V 3 bases short and J 5 bases short, with 17 bases between. This CDR3 spans 15 amino acids.